The 30 T cell receptor beta chains given below trace back to one sample, sequenced in a study of response to subunit inactivated influenza vaccine. Each CDR3 protein is one row after TCRdb ran MiXCR on the RT-PCR reads. The table lists 450,000 to 600,000 distinct CDR3 sequences, about 17% of them singletons, with less than 4% in the top ten. Sequencing was performed on CD4+ T cells sorted from PBMCs, taken less than 30 months after vaccination. The receptors stem from a man aged 45 to 70 who received an inactivated influenza vaccine.

There are a few counts of this clonotype. The chain uses TRBV28 and TRBJ2-1; 11 bases fit TRBD2. After removal of 10 bases from V and 2 bases from J, the junction contained 10 bases not matched to a gene. The germline gives CDR1 MDHEN, CDR2 SYDVKM. The CDR3 is made up of 16 amino acids. CDR3 DNA sequence: TGTGCCACACAACGAGGGACTAGCGGAGCCTACAATGAGCAGTTCTTC. It yields the protein CATQRGTSGAYNEQFF.

This clonotype appeared a few times. The rearrangement links TRBV12-3 or TRBV12-4 to TRBJ1-4; D gene uncertain. The CDR3 extends over 12 amino acids. The V and J ends lost 7 bases and 8 bases respectively, with 11 bases between them. In nucleotides, the CDR3 is TGTGCCAGCAATTCGGGAGAAGAAAAACTGTTTTTT. Translation gives CASNSGEEKLFF.

The rearrangement uses TRBV11-1 and TRBJ2-3; unclear D gene. V was clipped by 4 bases and J by 2 bases, with 22 bases between them. Germline CDR1 and CDR2: SGHAT and FQDESV (reference sequence). CDR3 length: 18 amino acids. CDR3 DNA sequence: TGTGCCAGCAGCTCACAGACTCGAGCCACTCAACTCACAGATACGCAGTATTTT. Its translation is CASSSQTRATQLTDTQYF.

The chain recombines TRBV20-1 with TRBJ2-3, with a tentative D call TRBD2 (6 bases). Germline loops: CDR1 DFQATT, CDR2 SNEGSKA (reference sequence). The CDR3 runs 16 residues. V lost 3 bases and J lost 2, with 18 bases in between. This chain's CDR3 is CSASEMRDFLTDTQYF. CDR3 DNA: TGCAGTGCTAGTGAGATGAGGGACTTCCTCACAGATACGCAGTATTTT.

The chain recombines TRBV5-1 with TRBJ2-5; 9 bases fit TRBD1. The V gene's germline CDR1 is SGHRS and CDR2 YFSETQ. The CDR3 totals 13 residues. The CDR3: CATGTGMSETQYF. CDR3 coding DNA: TGCGCAACCGGGACAGGGATGTCCGAGACCCAGTACTTC. The entire variable domain, with the rest obtained from reference TRBV5-1 and TRBJ2-5, is as follows: KAGVTQTPRYLIKTRGQQVTLSCSPISGHRSVSWYQQTPGQGLQFLFEYFSETQRNKGNFPGRFSGRQFSNSRSEMNVSTLELGDSALYLCATGTGMSETQYFGPGTRLLVL.

This clonotype came up a few times. The chain uses TRBV4-1 and TRBJ1-5; D remains unclear. This CDR3 is 15 amino acids long. The V end lost 0 bases, the J end lost 4 bases, and 10 bases lay between the germline ends. The germline CDR1 and CDR2 sequences are MGHRA and YSYEKL. The CDR3 DNA sequence: TGCGCCAGCAGCCAAGAACTGGCCAGTAATCAGCCCCAGCATTTT. Translation gives CASSQELASNQPQHF.

The V gene is TRBV5-1, the J gene TRBJ1-4; tentatively, D is TRBD1 (5 bases). V lost 4 bases and J 5 bases, leaving 15 bases between the germline ends. The CDR3 is 15 amino acids. Germline V gene lookup returns CDR1 SGHRS and CDR2 YFSETQ. CDR3 protein: CASSESGTENEKLFF. For the CDR3, the DNA is TGCGCCAGCAGCGAATCCGGGACGGAAAATGAAAAACTGTTTTTT.

The chain combines TRBV28 with TRBJ2-3; D not resolved. The CDR3 covers 15 residues. The germline CDR1 and CDR2 sequences are MDHEN and SYDVKM. Trimming took 5 bases from V and 2 from J, leaving 14 bases between them. The CDR3 here is CASSARSGFTDTQYF. CDR3 bases: TGTGCCAGCAGTGCCCGTTCCGGGTTCACAGATACGCAGTATTTT.

V is TRBV29-1 and J is TRBJ2-7, with D maybe TRBD2 (5 bases). Trimming cost V 7 bases and J 4 bases, with 17 bases left between them. The V gene's germline CDR1 is SQVTM and CDR2 ANQGSEA. The length of the CDR3 is 13 residues. Here the CDR3 DNA reads TGCAGCGCCCGAGGGCGGCTAACTTACGAGCAGTACTTC. Its protein is CSARGRLTYEQYF.

The table lists this clonotype with many counts. The rearrangement links TRBV4-1 to TRBJ1-2; D not certain. Germline CDR1 and CDR2: MGHRA and YSYEKL. Trimming removed 0 bases from V and 0 bases from J, with 11 bases in between. The length of the CDR3 is 16 residues. Here the CDR3 reads CASSQEAGRTNYGYTF. DNA for the CDR3: TGCGCCAGCAGCCAAGAAGCCGGAAGAACTAACTATGGCTACACCTTC.

This clonotype was recorded many times. The chain links TRBV7-9 to TRBJ2-5, with TRBD2 identical over 8 bases. Trimming removed 5 bases from V and 4 bases from J; junction bases left unmatched: 6. This CDR3 is built from 14 residues. Germline V gives CDR1 SEHNR, CDR2 FQNEAQ (reference sequence). CDR3 DNA sequence: TGTGCCAGCAGCCCGGGACTAGGTCGAGAGACCCAGTACTTC. Translated, it gives CASSPGLGRETQYF.

The chain is built from TRBV5-1 and TRBJ2-1, with 9 bases fitting TRBD1. The germline CDR1 and CDR2 sequences are SGHRS and YFSETQ. Losses at the gene ends were 4 bases for V and 8 bases for J; bases not matched to a gene: 7. CDR3 length equals 14 residues. CDR3 region: CASSPDRGGYEQFF. The CDR3 nucleotides read TGCGCCAGCAGCCCGGACAGGGGAGGGTATGAGCAGTTCTTC.

The rearrangement joins TRBV20-1 to TRBJ2-1; D is ambiguous. Germline V gives CDR1 DFQATT, CDR2 SNEGSKA (reference sequence). Deletions cut 1 base from V and 7 bases from J, with 8 bases between. CDR3 size: 12 residues. The CDR3 DNA reads TGCAGTGCTAGAGGTGGGCGGAATGAGCAGTTCTTC. It specifies CSARGGRNEQFF.

V usage is TRBV10-3 and J usage is TRBJ1-1, with D unclear. This CDR3 spans 14 amino acids. Looked up from germline, CDR1 is ENHRY and CDR2 is SYGVKD. With 0 bases removed from V and 7 bases from J, the gap between germline ends came to 12 bases. CDR3 region: CAISESTRPSEAFF. CDR3 DNA sequence: TGTGCCATCAGTGAGTCGACTCGGCCGAGTGAAGCTTTCTTT.

V usage is TRBV25-1 and J usage is TRBJ2-5; D remains unclear. The CDR3 sequence is 13 residues long. The V end lost 3 bases, the J end lost 8 bases, and 13 bases lay between the germline ends. In germline, CDR1 is MGHDK, CDR2 SYGVNS. The CDR3 DNA follows: TGTGCCAGCAGTGAGAGGACGGGCACCACCCAGTACTTC. Translation gives CASSERTGTTQYF.

The genes are TRBV20-1 and TRBJ2-1, with TRBD1 matching over 7 bases. The CDR3 has 14 residues. With V trimmed by 7 bases and J by 5 bases, 11 bases remained unmatched. Germline V gives CDR1 DFQATT, CDR2 SNEGSKA (reference sequence). The CDR3 sequence is CSVVPGQLDNEQFF. CDR3 bases: TGCAGTGTCGTACCGGGACAGCTCGACAATGAGCAGTTCTTC.

This clonotype was picked up many times. CDR3 nucleotide sequence: TGTGCCAGCAGCTTAGGCCAGGGGAGCACTGAAGCTTTCTTT. Protein sequence: CASSLGQGSTEAFF. The J gene is TRBJ1-1, the V gene TRBV11-2; tentatively, D is TRBD1 (6 bases). The V gene lost 1 base and the J gene lost 4 bases, with 10 bases spanning the gap. CDR1 and CDR2 from the germline V gene are SGHAT and FQNNGV. The CDR3 totals 14 residues.

The rearrangement uses TRBV10-1 and TRBJ2-1; the D call may be TRBD1 or TRBD2 (6 bases each). Germline V gives CDR1 WNHNN, CDR2 SYGVQD (reference sequence). The CDR3 runs to 16 residues. V dropped 3 bases and J dropped 2 bases, with 14 bases sitting between them. CDR3 region: CASSDWGAKPYNEQFF. CDR3 bases: TGCGCCAGCAGTGATTGGGGGGCCAAACCCTACAATGAGCAGTTCTTC.

This clonotype was detected only a few times. The rearrangement joins TRBV20-1 to TRBJ1-4; D remains ambiguous. The CDR3 has 12 amino acids. V was cut by 6 bases and J by 5 bases, with 10 bases left in between. CDR1 is DFQATT, CDR2 SNEGSKA, per germline (reference sequence). CDR3 protein: CSATTVNEKLFF. The CDR3 DNA is TGCAGTGCAACAACAGTGAATGAAAAACTGTTTTTT.

The table lists this clonotype with a few counts. CDR3 DNA: TGTGCCAGCAGTTTCCCGGGGGAGACCCAGTACTTC. It codes for CASSFPGETQYF. The chain carries TRBV28 and TRBJ2-5; D may be TRBD2 (5 bases). The V gene's germline CDR1 is MDHEN and CDR2 SYDVKM. The V end was cut by 3 bases, the J end by 5 bases, with 7 bases between. The length of the CDR3 is 12 residues.

This clonotype was found many times. The chain has TRBV9 and TRBJ1-1; D gene unclear. CDR3 length: 13 residues. Between the trimmed V and J ends, which lost 0 bases and 9 bases, there was a span of 12 bases. Germline CDR1 is SGDLS and CDR2 is YYNGEE. The chain's CDR3 is CASSVAPDRQAFF. The CDR3 DNA is TGTGCCAGCAGCGTAGCGCCGGACCGGCAAGCTTTCTTT.

This clonotype was counted a few times. One end of the junction varies from germline; a read error may be responsible. The chain combines TRBV5-8 with TRBJ1-1, with D possibly being TRBD1 (5 bases). This CDR3 is 16 amino acids long. Germline CDR1 is SGHTS and CDR2 is YDEGEE. CDR3 in amino acids: CASRLARGDSNTEAFF. The CDR3 DNA reads as TGTGCCAGCAGGTTGGCGAGAGGGGACTCCAACACTGAAGCTTTCTTT. Using reference TRBV5-8 and TRBJ1-1 for the parts outside the CDR3, the full variable domain is EAGVTQSPTHLIKTRGQQATLRCSPISGHTSVYWYQQALGLGLQFLLWYDEGEERNRGNFPPRFSGRQFPNYSSELNVNALELEDSALYLCASRLARGDSNTEAFFGQGTRLTVV.

A few counts support this clonotype. The J gene is TRBJ2-4, the V gene TRBV20-1, with 7 bases fitting TRBD1. This CDR3 spans 13 amino acids. Germline V gene lookup returns CDR1 DFQATT and CDR2 SNEGSKA (reference sequence). Trimming cost V 0 bases and J 7 bases; bases outside gene matches: 3. The chain's CDR3 is CSARDKQGNIQYF. DNA of the CDR3: TGCAGTGCTAGAGATAAACAGGGGAACATTCAGTACTTC.

The V and J genes are TRBV7-2 and TRBJ2-7; weak D call: TRBD2 (6 bases). This CDR3 spans 15 amino acids. V was pared by 2 bases and J by 2 bases, with 13 bases between. Germline values: CDR1 SGHTA, CDR2 FQGNSA. CDR3 sequence reads: CASSLSAGTTYEQYF. The CDR3 region has the DNA TGTGCCAGCAGCTTAAGCGCGGGGACGACCTACGAGCAGTACTTC.

The V call is TRBV7-2, the J call TRBJ2-5; TRBD1 matches 8 bases. V lost 8 bases to trimming and J lost 1 base; unmatched junction nucleotides: 9. This CDR3 comprises 15 residues. Germline V gene sequence: CDR1 SGHTA, CDR2 FQGNSA. The CDR3: CASGLRTGSQETQYF. In nucleotides, the CDR3 is TGTGCCAGCGGCCTTCGGACAGGGTCCCAAGAGACCCAGTACTTC. Drawing the rest from reference TRBV7-2 and TRBJ2-5, the complete variable domain is GAGVSQSPSNKVTEKGKDVELRCDPISGHTALYWYRQSLGQGLEFLIYFQGNSAPDKSGLPSDRFSAERTGGSVSTLTIQRTQQEDSAVYLCASGLRTGSQETQYFGPGTRLLVL.

The table lists this clonotype with a few counts. The rearrangement uses TRBV5-5 and TRBJ2-5; the D gene is possibly TRBD2 (6 bases). CDR3 length: 17 residues. V shed 3 bases and J shed 2 bases, with 20 bases lying between them. Germline V gene data show CDR1 as SGHKS and CDR2 as YYEKEE (reference sequence). As DNA, the CDR3 is TGTGCCAGCAGCTGGAGGGGTTTGTGGGCTCTACAAGAGACCCAGTACTTC. It codes for CASSWRGLWALQETQYF.

The V and J genes are TRBV15 and TRBJ2-5, with 8 bases fitting TRBD1. Germline CDR1 LNHNV, CDR2 YYDKDF (reference sequence). V shed 5 bases, J shed 5 bases, and the junction held 10 bases outside the gene matches. The CDR3 loop spans 15 amino acids. The CDR3 region is CATSRERQGWETQYF. In nucleotides, the CDR3 is TGTGCCACCAGCCGGGAGAGACAGGGGTGGGAGACCCAGTACTTC.

CDR3 nucleotides: TGTGCCACCAGTGAGGCTACTCAGGGTTGGGGAGAGACCCAGTACTTC. Protein: CATSEATQGWGETQYF. This chain links TRBV24-1 with TRBJ2-5; tentative D call: TRBD1 (5 bases). Germline loops: CDR1 KGHDR, CDR2 SFDVKD. The CDR3 has 16 amino acids. Trimming removed 4 bases from V and 4 bases from J, with 18 bases in between.

This clonotype was observed a few times. The chain combines TRBV5-5 with TRBJ2-1; weak D call: TRBD2 (6 bases). CDR1 and CDR2 from the germline V gene are SGHKS and YYEKEE (reference sequence). The germline V and J ends were trimmed by 3 bases and 11 bases, with 21 bases remaining between them. The CDR3 covers 15 residues. The CDR3, as DNA: TGTGCCAGCAGCTCTGTGACCAGTTCGGGGAGGCAGCAGTTCTTC. This codes for CASSSVTSSGRQQFF.

Only a few counts were recorded for this clonotype. This chain connects TRBV4-1 to TRBJ1-3, with D unresolved. Trimming took off 4 bases at V and 2 bases at J, with 15 bases between the two ends. This CDR3 contains 16 residues. Germline V gene data show CDR1 as MGHRA and CDR2 as YSYEKL. CDR3 amino acids: CASSPGFEATGNTIYF. The DNA of the CDR3 is TGCGCCAGCAGCCCCGGATTTGAGGCGACTGGAAACACCATATATTTT.